These 23 T cell receptor beta chains share one sample of origin, sequenced in a study of shared clonotypes between healthy human individuals (dated by TCRdb to 2020 to 2021). Library construction relied on the immunoSEQ multiplex PCR assay. Sourced from immuneACCESS, this table was stored by TCRdb with only in-frame sequences that have V and J called. A share of the clones is absent; for the studies checked, an unresolved V gene accounts for under half, and the remainder has no known explanation. A total of 550,000 to 700,000 clones appear in this sample, around 78% of them only once. The ten largest clones capture around 2% of the sample. Sequenced input: memory CD4+ T cells sorted from blood. The sample's cell subset or site label is to be understood as: CD45RA-negative fraction. These receptors were taken from a woman aged 30 to 39 in good health.

The chain is built from TRBV29-1 and TRBJ2-3; D may be TRBD1 or TRBD2 (6 bases each). Between the trimmed V and J ends, which lost 5 bases and 5 bases, there was a span of 11 bases. Per the germline V gene, CDR1 is SQVTM and CDR2 is ANQGSEA. CDR3 size: 12 residues. CDR3 protein: CSVRGGIDTQYF. The CDR3 region has the DNA TGCAGCGTTAGAGGGGGGATAGATACGCAGTATTTT.

J is TRBJ1-2 and V is TRBV18; D unclear. This CDR3 is built from 13 residues. The V gene lost 0 bases and the J gene lost 8 bases, with 10 bases spanning the gap. From germline, CDR1 is KGHSH and CDR2 LQKENI. The CDR3 region has the DNA TGTGCCAGCTCACCACCGGGGTTGGAGGGCTACACCTTC. Translating gives CASSPPGLEGYTF.

V gene TRBV5-6 combines with J gene TRBJ1-3, with D possibly TRBD1 on 6 matching bases. Germline V lookup: CDR1 SGHDT, CDR2 YYEEEE. Trimming shortened V by 1 base and J by 2 bases, and 13 bases separated the two germline ends. There are 16 residues in the CDR3. CDR3 sequence: CASSLYRGMAGNTIYF. The CDR3 nucleotides read TGTGCCAGCAGCTTGTATAGGGGGATGGCTGGAAACACCATATATTTT.

The table lists this clone with a count of one. The chain links TRBV28 to TRBJ2-1, with D tentatively TRBD1 or TRBD2 (6 bases each). CDR3 length: 15 amino acids. The V end was cut by 11 bases, the J end by 0 bases, with 17 bases between. Per the germline V gene, CDR1 is MDHEN and CDR2 is SYDVKM. The CDR3 loop is CASTEGGSSYNEQFF. In DNA, the CDR3 is TGTGCCTCTACCGAGGGGGGTAGCTCCTACAATGAGCAGTTCTTC.

V is TRBV29-1 and J is TRBJ2-5; a possible D gene is TRBD2 (6 bases). Germline V CDR1 and CDR2: SQVTM, ANQGSEA. The V end was cut by 6 bases, the J end by 2 bases, with 10 bases between. The CDR3 is made up of 12 amino acids. CDR3 in amino acids: CSVRLGQETQYF. For the CDR3, the DNA is TGCAGCGTGCGACTAGGGCAAGAGACCCAGTACTTC. Full variable domain (remainder filled in from reference TRBV29-1 and TRBJ2-5): SAVISQKPSRDICQRGTSLTIQCQVDSQVTMMFWYRQQPGQSLTLIATANQGSEATYESGFVIDKFPISRPNLTFSTLTVSNMSPEDSSIYLCSVRLGQETQYFGPGTRLLVL.

The chain couples TRBV19 to TRBJ2-2; D possibly corresponds to TRBD2 (5 bases). Trimming left V 3 bases short and J 4 bases short, with 18 bases between. Germline V gene lookup returns CDR1 LNHDA and CDR2 SQIVND (reference sequence). This CDR3 region has 17 residues. CDR3 loop: CASSISVRGGGTGELFF. CDR3 coding DNA: TGTGCCAGTAGTATTTCAGTCCGGGGTGGTGGCACCGGGGAGCTGTTTTTT.

In this sample, this clone turned up once. Other DNA variants within this sample encode the same CDR3. The chain combines TRBV27 with TRBJ2-3, with TRBD2 matching 9 bases. Germline V lookup: CDR1 MNHEY, CDR2 SMNVEV (reference sequence). V shed 3 bases and J 0 bases; nucleotides not matched to a gene: 1. The CDR3 spans 15 residues. The CDR3 loop is CASSLTSGSTDTQYF. The CDR3 region has the DNA TGTGCCAGCAGTTTGACTAGCGGCAGCACAGATACGCAGTATTTT.

The chain combines TRBV28 with TRBJ2-7, with D unclear. The germline V gene has CDR1 MDHEN and CDR2 SYDVKM. The V and J ends lost 4 bases and 6 bases respectively, with 10 bases between them. There are 12 residues in the CDR3. CDR3 sequence: CASSSTPREQYF. CDR3 DNA sequence: TGTGCCAGCAGTTCAACCCCTCGCGAGCAGTACTTC. The full variable domain, rest sourced from reference TRBV28 and TRBJ2-7, is DVKVTQSSRYLVKRTGEKVFLECVQDMDHENMFWYRQDPGLGLRLIYFSYDVKMKEKGDIPEGYSVSREKKERFSLILESASTNQTSMYLCASSSTPREQYFGPGTRLTVT.

To note about this clone: A clone one base away is much larger, so this may be a read error. The chain employs TRBV2 and TRBJ1-3; D ambiguous. V was cut by 5 bases and J by 0 bases, with 2 bases left in between. CDR1 and CDR2 (germline): SNHLY, FYNNEI. CDR3 length: 12 residues. Here the CDR3 DNA reads TGTGCCAGCAGTATCTCTGGAAACACCATATATTTT. Protein sequence: CASSISGNTIYF.

V and J are TRBV2 and TRBJ2-3; D unclear. Germline lookup yields CDR1 SNHLY and CDR2 FYNNEI. This CDR3 contains 16 residues. The germline V and J ends were trimmed by 5 bases and 0 bases, with 15 bases remaining between them. CDR3 DNA sequence: TGTGCCAGCAGTCCTCGTCAACTTTCTAGCACAGATACGCAGTATTTT. As protein: CASSPRQLSSTDTQYF.

This chain uses TRBV28 with TRBJ1-1; possibly TRBD1 for D (5 bases). Germline V gives CDR1 MDHEN, CDR2 SYDVKM. The V end was cut by 2 bases, the J end by 4 bases, with 11 bases between. CDR3 length: 14 residues. CDR3 nucleotide sequence: TGTGCCAGCAGTTTAGAGGGGCAGGTCACTGAAGCTTTCTTT. It specifies CASSLEGQVTEAFF.

DNA of the CDR3: TGTGCCAGCTCAGATGCAGTGCCATCGTCGCAGACCCAGTACTTC. Translation gives CASSDAVPSSQTQYF. This rearrangement joins TRBV27 to TRBJ2-5; no clear D gene. Trimming cost V 8 bases and J 6 bases, with 22 bases left between them. The CDR3 is made up of 15 amino acids. From germline, CDR1 is MNHEY and CDR2 SMNVEV (reference sequence).

This clone was observed a few times. The chain has TRBV6-1 and TRBJ2-7; D possibly uses TRBD1 or TRBD2 (5 bases each). Trimming took 8 bases from V and 6 from J, leaving 17 bases between them. From germline, CDR1 is MNHNS and CDR2 SASEGT. The length of the CDR3 is 13 residues. CDR3 sequence (DNA): TGTGCCAGCCGGGACGGCGGTTTATCCGAGCAGTACTTC. This translates into CASRDGGLSEQYF.

The rearrangement links TRBV9 to TRBJ2-2; unclear D gene. Germline loops: CDR1 SGDLS, CDR2 YYNGEE. The V gene lost 3 bases and the J gene lost 1 base, with 10 bases spanning the gap. CDR3 length: 15 residues. This CDR3 is CASSADHRNTGELFF. Here the CDR3 DNA reads TGTGCCAGCAGCGCAGACCACAGGAACACCGGGGAGCTGTTTTTT.

J is TRBJ2-7 and V is TRBV7-8, with D tentatively TRBD2 (5 bases). Germline CDR1 reads SGHVS; CDR2 reads FQNEAQ. The CDR3 covers 14 residues. V dropped 4 bases and J dropped 0 bases, with 10 bases sitting between them. The CDR3 protein is CASSSAVYSYEQYF. CDR3 DNA sequence: TGTGCCAGCAGCTCAGCGGTTTACTCCTACGAGCAGTACTTC.

The rearrangement links TRBV2 to TRBJ1-2, with 7 bases lining up with TRBD1. The CDR3 extends over 14 amino acids. Germline V gives CDR1 SNHLY, CDR2 FYNNEI. The V and J ends lost 5 bases and 2 bases, in that order; junction bases with no gene match: 5. The CDR3 region is CASSYRGLNYGYTF. The CDR3 DNA reads as TGTGCCAGCAGTTACAGGGGCCTCAACTATGGCTACACCTTC.

CDR3 sequence: CASSLLLDAIETQYF. The DNA for the CDR3 is TGTGCCAGCAGTTTATTACTAGATGCCATAGAGACCCAGTACTTC. V and J are TRBV28 and TRBJ2-5; possible D gene TRBD2, 5 bases. V lost 1 base and J 4 bases, leaving 13 bases between the germline ends. Germline V lookup: CDR1 MDHEN, CDR2 SYDVKM. This CDR3 has 15 amino acids.

The chain links TRBV5-1 to TRBJ2-1; 12 positions match TRBD2. Trimming cost V 4 bases and J 9 bases; bases outside gene matches: 11. This CDR3 comprises 16 residues. Per germline, CDR1 SGHRS and CDR2 YFSETQ. The CDR3 loop is CASSLRLAGVQGEQFF. The DNA for the CDR3 is TGCGCCAGCAGCCTCAGACTAGCGGGAGTACAGGGTGAGCAGTTCTTC.

The chain has TRBV7-2 and TRBJ2-7, with 7 bases lining up with TRBD2. Trimming at V came to 0 bases and at J to 6 bases, leaving 14 bases not matched to a gene. The germline gives CDR1 SGHTA, CDR2 FQGNSA. This CDR3 region has 17 residues. The CDR3, as DNA: TGTGCCAGCAGCTTAGCGGGGACTGGCGGGAGAGGGCTCGAGCAGTACTTC. Translation gives CASSLAGTGGRGLEQYF.

Note on this clone: A clone one base away is much larger, so this may be a read error. The identical CDR3 is also encoded by other nucleotide sequences in the sample. The CDR3 coding sequence is TGTGCCAGCAGCTTAGGGGGTTACGAGCAGTACTTC. This gives the protein CASSLGGYEQYF. The rearrangement uses TRBV13 and TRBJ2-7; D uncertain. This CDR3 has 12 amino acids. The V gene lost 0 bases and the J gene lost 4 bases, with 4 bases spanning the gap. The germline V gene encodes CDR1 PRHDT and CDR2 FYEKMQ (reference sequence).

V and J are TRBV12-5 and TRBJ2-2; weak D call: TRBD1 (6 bases). The V end lost 0 bases, the J end lost 6 bases, and 17 bases lay between the germline ends. The CDR3 runs 17 residues. Germline CDR1 is LGHNT and CDR2 is FRNRAP. The CDR3 nucleotides read TGTGCTAGTGGTTTGGTACTGGGGGCTGGCCGTCCCGGGGAGCTGTTTTTT. Translating it yields CASGLVLGAGRPGELFF. The full variable domain, rest sourced from reference TRBV12-5 and TRBJ2-2, is DARVTQTPRHKVTEMGQEVTMRCQPILGHNTVFWYRQTMMQGLELLAYFRNRAPLDDSGMPKDRFSAEMPDATLATLKIQPSEPRDSAVYFCASGLVLGAGRPGELFFGEGSRLTVL.

In its sample, this clone was seen a few times. The chain combines TRBV5-8 with TRBJ2-3; 7 bases are a match to TRBD2. CDR3 length: 14 amino acids. With V trimmed by 9 bases and J by 4 bases, 11 bases remained unmatched. Per the germline V gene, CDR1 is SGHTS and CDR2 is YDEGEE. The CDR3 nucleotides read TGTGCCAACGGCATGCCGGGAGGTGCAGATACGCAGTATTTT. It translates to CANGMPGGADTQYF.

The chain is built from TRBV27 and TRBJ1-5; no reliable D call. The length of the CDR3 is 14 residues. Between the trimmed V and J ends, which lost 6 bases and 1 base, there was a span of 10 bases. Per the germline V gene, CDR1 is MNHEY and CDR2 is SMNVEV (reference sequence). The CDR3 spells CASSGQTSNQPQHF. The CDR3 DNA reads TGTGCCAGCAGCGGTCAGACCAGCAATCAGCCCCAGCATTTT.